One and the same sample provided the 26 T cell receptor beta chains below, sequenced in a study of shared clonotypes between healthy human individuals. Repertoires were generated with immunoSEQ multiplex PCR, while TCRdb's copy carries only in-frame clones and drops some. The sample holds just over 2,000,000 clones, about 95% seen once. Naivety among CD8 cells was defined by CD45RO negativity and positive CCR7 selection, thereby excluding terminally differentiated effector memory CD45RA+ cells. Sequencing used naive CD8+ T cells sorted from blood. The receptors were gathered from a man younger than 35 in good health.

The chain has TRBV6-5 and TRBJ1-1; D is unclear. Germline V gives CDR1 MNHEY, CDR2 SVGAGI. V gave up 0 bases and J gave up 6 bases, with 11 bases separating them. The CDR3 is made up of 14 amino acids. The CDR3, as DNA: TGTGCCAGCAGTTACTCTGACACCTATGCTGAAGCTTTCTTT. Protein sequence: CASSYSDTYAEAFF.

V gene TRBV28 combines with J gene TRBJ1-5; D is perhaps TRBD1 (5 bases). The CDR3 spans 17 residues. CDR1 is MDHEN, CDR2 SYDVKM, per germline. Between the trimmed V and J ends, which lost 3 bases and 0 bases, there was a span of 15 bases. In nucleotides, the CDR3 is TGTGCCAGCAGTTTTCGACAGATCCTTAATAGCAATCAGCCCCAGCATTTT. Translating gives CASSFRQILNSNQPQHF.

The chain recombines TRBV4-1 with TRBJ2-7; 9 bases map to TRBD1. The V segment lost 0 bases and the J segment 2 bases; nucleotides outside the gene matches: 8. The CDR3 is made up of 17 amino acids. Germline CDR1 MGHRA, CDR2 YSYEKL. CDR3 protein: CASSQDPPGTGTYEQYF. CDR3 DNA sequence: TGCGCCAGCAGCCAAGACCCCCCCGGGACAGGGACCTACGAGCAGTACTTC.

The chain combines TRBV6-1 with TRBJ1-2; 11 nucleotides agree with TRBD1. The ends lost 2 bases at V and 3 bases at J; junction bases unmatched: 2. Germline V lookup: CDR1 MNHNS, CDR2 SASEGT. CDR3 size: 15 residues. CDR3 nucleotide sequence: TGTGCCAGCAGTGAATGGACAGGGGGCGACTATGGCTACACCTTC. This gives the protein CASSEWTGGDYGYTF.

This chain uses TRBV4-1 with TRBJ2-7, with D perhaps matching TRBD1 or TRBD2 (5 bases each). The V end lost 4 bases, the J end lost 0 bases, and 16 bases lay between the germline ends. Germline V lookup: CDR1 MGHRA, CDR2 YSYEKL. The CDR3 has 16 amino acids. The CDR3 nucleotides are TGCGCCAGCAGCCTAGCCCCCGGGACGAGCTCCTACGAGCAGTACTTC. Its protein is CASSLAPGTSSYEQYF.

The CDR3 sequence: CASSARTGVNQPQHF. DNA for the CDR3: TGTGCCAGTAGTGCCCGGACAGGGGTGAATCAGCCCCAGCATTTT. This chain connects TRBV19 to TRBJ1-5; TRBD1 matches 9 bases. V was pared by 5 bases and J by 4 bases, with 6 bases of the junction left unmatched. From germline, CDR1 is LNHDA and CDR2 SQIVND (reference sequence). The CDR3 is 15 residues long.

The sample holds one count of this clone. The chain's CDR3 is CASSYGTTQETQYF. The CDR3 DNA follows: TGTGCCAGCAGCTACGGGACAACTCAAGAGACCCAGTACTTC. The chain has TRBV5-4 and TRBJ2-5, with D possibly being TRBD1 (6 bases). V shed 3 bases and J shed 2 bases, with 11 bases lying between them. The V gene's germline CDR1 is SGHNT and CDR2 YYREEE (reference sequence). The CDR3 is made up of 14 amino acids.

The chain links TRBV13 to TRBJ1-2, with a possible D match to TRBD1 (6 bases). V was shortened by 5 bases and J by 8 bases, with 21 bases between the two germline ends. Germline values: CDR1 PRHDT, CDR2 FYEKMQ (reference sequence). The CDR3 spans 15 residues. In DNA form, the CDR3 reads TGTGCCAGCAGCCCTCTTGGCTGGGCAGGGGACGGCTACACCTTC. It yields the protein CASSPLGWAGDGYTF. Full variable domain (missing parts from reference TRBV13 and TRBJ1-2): AAGVIQSPRHLIKEKRETATLKCYPIPRHDTVYWYQQGPGQDPQFLISFYEKMQSDKGSIPDRFSAQQFSDYHSELNMSSLELGDSALYFCASSPLGWAGDGYTFGSGTRLTVV.

This chain's CDR3 is CSAGLGQGAREQYF. CDR3 in DNA: TGCAGCGCTGGGTTAGGACAGGGGGCGCGTGAGCAGTACTTC. The rearrangement links TRBV29-1 to TRBJ2-7; 11 bases align to TRBD1. Germline trimming cut 7 bases from V and 7 bases from J; bases unmatched to any gene: 12. There are 14 residues in the CDR3. CDR1 is SQVTM and CDR2 is ANQGSEA in the germline V gene.

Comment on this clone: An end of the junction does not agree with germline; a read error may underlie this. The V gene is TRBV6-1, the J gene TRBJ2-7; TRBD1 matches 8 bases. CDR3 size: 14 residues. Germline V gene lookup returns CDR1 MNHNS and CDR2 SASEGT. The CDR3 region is CASTEGDRGYEQYF. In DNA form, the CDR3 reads TGTGCCAGCACTGAAGGTGACAGGGGCTACGAGCAGTACTTC.

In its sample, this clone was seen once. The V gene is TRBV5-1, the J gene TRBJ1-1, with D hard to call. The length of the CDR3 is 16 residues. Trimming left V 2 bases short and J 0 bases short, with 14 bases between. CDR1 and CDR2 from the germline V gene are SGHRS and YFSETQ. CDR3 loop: CASSFDVQGMNTEAFF. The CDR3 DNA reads TGCGCCAGCAGCTTTGATGTGCAAGGAATGAACACTGAAGCTTTCTTT.

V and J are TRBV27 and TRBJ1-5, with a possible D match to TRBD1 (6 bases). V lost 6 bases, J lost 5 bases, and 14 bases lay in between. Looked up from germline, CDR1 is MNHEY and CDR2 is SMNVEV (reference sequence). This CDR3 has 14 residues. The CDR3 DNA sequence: TGTGCCAGCAGCCTCGACAGGTCATATCAGCCCCAGCATTTT. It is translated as CASSLDRSYQPQHF.

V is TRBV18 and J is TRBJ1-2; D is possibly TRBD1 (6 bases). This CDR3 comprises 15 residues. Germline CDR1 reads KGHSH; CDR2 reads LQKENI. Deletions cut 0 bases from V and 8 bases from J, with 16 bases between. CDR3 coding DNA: TGTGCCAGCTCACCACCCGTCCTAAAGGGGGAGGGCTACACCTTC. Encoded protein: CASSPPVLKGEGYTF.

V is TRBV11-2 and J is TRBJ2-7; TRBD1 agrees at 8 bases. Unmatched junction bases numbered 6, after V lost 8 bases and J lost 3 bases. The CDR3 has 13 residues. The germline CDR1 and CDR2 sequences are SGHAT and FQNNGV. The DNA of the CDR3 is TGTGCCAGCTCAACGGGACAGGACTACGAGCAGTACTTC. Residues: CASSTGQDYEQYF.

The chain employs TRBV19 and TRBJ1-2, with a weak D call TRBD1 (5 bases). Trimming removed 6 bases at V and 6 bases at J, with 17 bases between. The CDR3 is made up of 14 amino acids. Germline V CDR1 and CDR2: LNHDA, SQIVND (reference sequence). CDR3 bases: TGTGCCAGTAGAGTTATCGGGGGGATGCATGGCTACACCTTC. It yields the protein CASRVIGGMHGYTF.

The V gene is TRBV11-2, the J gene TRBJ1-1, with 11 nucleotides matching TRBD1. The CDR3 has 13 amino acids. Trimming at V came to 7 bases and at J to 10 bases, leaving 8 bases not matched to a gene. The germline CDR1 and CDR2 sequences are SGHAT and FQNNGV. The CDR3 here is CASIGQGALLAFF. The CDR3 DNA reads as TGTGCCAGCATCGGACAGGGGGCACTCTTAGCTTTCTTT. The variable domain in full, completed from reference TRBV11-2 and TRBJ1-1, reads EAGVAQSPRYKIIEKRQSVAFWCNPISGHATLYWYQQILGQGPKLLIQFQNNGVVDDSQLPKDRFSAERLKGVDSTLKIQPAKLEDSAVYLCASIGQGALLAFFGQGTRLTVV.

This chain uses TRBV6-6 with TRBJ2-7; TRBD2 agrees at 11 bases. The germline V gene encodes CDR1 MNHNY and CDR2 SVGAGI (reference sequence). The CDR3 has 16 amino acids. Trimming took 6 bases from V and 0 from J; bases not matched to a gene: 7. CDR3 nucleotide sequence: TGTGCCAGCAGCCCCGGGACTAGCGGCAACTCCTACGAGCAGTACTTC. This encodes CASSPGTSGNSYEQYF.

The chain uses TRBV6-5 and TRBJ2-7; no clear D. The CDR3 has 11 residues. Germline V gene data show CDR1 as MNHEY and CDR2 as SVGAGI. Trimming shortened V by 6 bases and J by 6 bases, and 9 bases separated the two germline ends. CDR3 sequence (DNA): TGTGCCAGCAGCCAACCAGGCGAGCAGTACTTC. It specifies CASSQPGEQYF.

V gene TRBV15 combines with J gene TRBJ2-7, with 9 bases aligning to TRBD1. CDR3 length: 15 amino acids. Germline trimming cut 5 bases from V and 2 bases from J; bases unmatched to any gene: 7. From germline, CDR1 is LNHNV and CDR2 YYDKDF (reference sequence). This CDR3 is CATSASGTGTYEQYF. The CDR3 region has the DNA TGTGCCACCAGCGCGAGTGGGACAGGGACCTACGAGCAGTACTTC.

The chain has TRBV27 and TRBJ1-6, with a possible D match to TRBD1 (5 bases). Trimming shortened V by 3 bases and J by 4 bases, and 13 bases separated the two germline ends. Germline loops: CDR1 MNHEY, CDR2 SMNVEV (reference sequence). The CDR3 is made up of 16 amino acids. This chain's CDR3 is CASSLDQGSYNSPLHF. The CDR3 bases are TGTGCCAGCAGTTTGGACCAGGGTAGTTATAATTCACCCCTCCACTTT.

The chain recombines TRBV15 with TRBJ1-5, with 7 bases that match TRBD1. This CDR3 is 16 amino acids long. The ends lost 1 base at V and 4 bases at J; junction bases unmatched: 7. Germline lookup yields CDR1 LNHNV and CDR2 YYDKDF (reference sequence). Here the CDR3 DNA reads TGTGCCACCAGCAGAGGTTCAGAGGGGGCAAATCAGCCCCAGCATTTT. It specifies CATSRGSEGANQPQHF. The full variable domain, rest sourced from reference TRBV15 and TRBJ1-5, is DAMVIQNPRYQVTQFGKPVTLSCSQTLNHNVMYWYQQKSSQAPKLLFHYYDKDFNNEADTPDNFQSRRPNTSFCFLDIRSPGLGDTAMYLCATSRGSEGANQPQHFGDGTRLSIL.

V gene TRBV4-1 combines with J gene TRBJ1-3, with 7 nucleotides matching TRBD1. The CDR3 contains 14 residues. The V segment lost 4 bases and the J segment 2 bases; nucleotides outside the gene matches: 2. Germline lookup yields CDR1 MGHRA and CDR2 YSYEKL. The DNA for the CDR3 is TGCGCCAGCAGCCCGCAGGGGGCTGGAAACACCATATATTTT. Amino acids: CASSPQGAGNTIYF.

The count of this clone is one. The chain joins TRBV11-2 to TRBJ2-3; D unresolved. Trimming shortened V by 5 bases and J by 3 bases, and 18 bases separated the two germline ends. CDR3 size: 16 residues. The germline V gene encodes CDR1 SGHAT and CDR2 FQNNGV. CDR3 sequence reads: CASSQASHRETDTQYF. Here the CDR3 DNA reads TGTGCCAGCAGCCAGGCAAGTCATAGGGAAACAGATACGCAGTATTTT.

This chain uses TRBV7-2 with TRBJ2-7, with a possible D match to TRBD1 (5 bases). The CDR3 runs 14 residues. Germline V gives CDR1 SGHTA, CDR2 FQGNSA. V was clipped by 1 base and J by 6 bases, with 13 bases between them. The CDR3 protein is CASSLGPGWGEQYF. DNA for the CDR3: TGTGCCAGCAGCTTAGGTCCAGGGTGGGGCGAGCAGTACTTC.

CDR3 protein: CASSPGGEGNTIYF. The CDR3 nucleotides read TGTGCCAGCAGCCCCGGTGGGGAGGGAAACACCATATATTTT. The chain recombines TRBV6-5 with TRBJ1-3; D gene unclear. V was pared by 6 bases and J by 4 bases, with 13 bases between. The germline V gene has CDR1 MNHEY and CDR2 SVGAGI. CDR3 length equals 14 residues.

Here the CDR3 reads CASSESRLVVCGELFF. The CDR3 DNA reads TGCGCCAGCAGTGAGTCGCGGCTAGTCGTGTGCGGGGAGCTGTTTTTT. The chain combines TRBV10-2 with TRBJ2-2; D is unresolved. The V end lost 0 bases, the J end lost 7 bases, and 15 bases lay between the germline ends. The CDR3 is 16 amino acids. The germline V gene encodes CDR1 WSHSY and CDR2 SAAADI.